This passage covers 23 T cell receptor beta chains from one sample sequenced in a study of T cells in women clearing cervical HPV infection. Profiling relied on immunoSEQ multiplex PCR, and the TCRdb table lists in-frame clones only, not all of them. The sample holds some 20,000 clones. The specimen sequenced was blood buffy coat. All receptors come from a woman between 18 and 70 years old with a cervical HPV16 infection that either progressed to CIN3+ or cleared (not recorded which).

With regard to this clone: From the germline J gene comes the end of the CDR3, since the read stops 3 residues before it. This rearrangement joins TRBV6-2 or TRBV6-3 to TRBJ2-7; 9 bases agree with TRBD1. The ends lost 1 base at V and 4 bases at J; junction bases unmatched: 5. Germline-derived CDR1 and CDR2 are MNHEY and SVGEGT. CDR3 length equals 15 residues. CDR3 residues: CASSYWTGVGYEQYF. CDR3 DNA, as far as it was read: TGTGCCAGCAGTTACTGGACAGGGGTAGGGTACGAG.

Of note for this clone: The read terminates 3 residues before the CDR3 end, so the remaining end is supplied by the germline J gene. This chain joins TRBV7-3 and TRBJ1-2; TRBD1 agrees at 9 bases. The CDR3 extends over 14 amino acids. From germline, CDR1 is SGHTA and CDR2 FQGTGA. Losses at the gene ends were 6 bases for V and 6 bases for J; bases not matched to a gene: 8. CDR3 DNA, as far as it was read: TGTGCCAGCAGTCCGGGACAGGGCGCGGATGGC. Amino acid sequence: CASSPGQGADG. The entire CDR3 protein reads CASSPGQGADGYTF. The whole variable domain, filled in from reference TRBV7-3 and TRBJ1-2, reads GAGVSQTPSNKVTEKGKYVELRCDPISGHTALYWYRQSLGQGPEFLIYFQGTGAADDSGLPNDRFFAVRPEGSVSTLKIQRTERGDSAVYLCASSPGQGADGYTFGSGTRLTVV.

On this clone: The read terminates 3 residues before the CDR3 end, so the remaining end is supplied by the germline J gene. The chain links TRBV7-9 to TRBJ1-2, with D perhaps TRBD1 (5 bases). In germline, CDR1 is SEHNR, CDR2 FQNEAQ (reference sequence). The CDR3 consists of 15 residues. CDR3 bases read: TGTGCCAGCAGCTTCGGGACTGTTCGCACAGATACC. This encodes CASSFGTVRTDT. The whole CDR3 protein reads CASSFGTVRTDTYTF.

Concerning this clone itself: The read gets to within 3 residues of the CDR3 end, and the germline J gene fills in the rest. The chain couples TRBV5-4 to TRBJ2-6; D possibly corresponds to TRBD2 (7 bases). The CDR3 has 15 residues. Trimming removed 4 bases at V and 2 bases at J, with 10 bases between. The germline CDR1 and CDR2 sequences are SGHNT and YYREEE (reference sequence). CDR3 DNA (partial): TGTGCCAGCAGCCCGGGGGGCCCTGGGGCCAACGTC. Its protein product is CASSPGGPGANV. The whole CDR3 reads CASSPGGPGANVLTF.

Comment on this clone: The read ends 3 residues shy of where the CDR3 ends; the end is completed using the germline J gene. This chain uses TRBV14 with TRBJ2-3, with D perhaps TRBD2 (5 bases). CDR1 is SGHDN, CDR2 FVKESK, per germline. There are 13 residues in the CDR3. The covered CDR3 bases are TGTGCCAGCAGCCCCCCGAACGGGGAGACG. It codes for CASSPPNGET. Given in full, the CDR3 is CASSPPNGETQYF. Full variable domain (outside the CDR3, taken from reference TRBV14 and TRBJ2-3): EAGVTQFPSHSVIEKGQTVTLRCDPISGHDNLYWYRRVMGKEIKFLLHFVKESKQDESGMPNNRFLAERTGGTYSTLKVQPAELEDSGVYFCASSPPNGETQYFGPGTRLTVL.

Of note for this clone: The read finishes 3 residues shy of the CDR3 end, and the germline J gene is used to complete it. The chain recombines TRBV12-3 or TRBV12-4 with TRBJ1-2; D is perhaps TRBD1 (6 bases). CDR3 length: 10 amino acids. The CDR3 bases that were read are TGTGCCACCTATAGGGGGGGC. Amino acid sequence: CATYRGG. The complete CDR3 protein is CATYRGGYTF.

In regard to this clone: The read ends 3 residues early relative to the CDR3; the germline J gene fills the gap. The chain carries TRBV5-6 and TRBJ2-7, with D possibly matching TRBD1 (5 bases). The CDR3 has 14 residues. Trimming took 0 bases from V and 2 from J, leaving 9 bases between them. CDR1 and CDR2 (germline): SGHDT, YYEEEE. The CDR3 bases that were read are TGTGCCAGCAGCTTGGTGACAGCTGCCTACGAG. Protein sequence: CASSLVTAAYE. The CDR3 as a whole reads CASSLVTAAYEQYF.

On this clone itself: The missing CDR3 end, 3 residues past where the read stops, is filled in from the germline J gene. This rearrangement joins TRBV6-2 or TRBV6-3 to TRBJ2-3, with 9 nucleotides matching TRBD1. The germline CDR1 and CDR2 sequences are MNHEY and SVGEGT. The CDR3 covers 13 residues. CDR3 DNA (partial): TGTGCCATCGCGGGACAGGGCTATCAGCCG. The encoded protein is CAIAGQGYQP. The CDR3, in full, reads CAIAGQGYQPQYF.

Note on this clone: The observed sequence ends 3 residues before the CDR3 terminus, with the missing tail filled in from the germline J gene. V and J are TRBV2 and TRBJ2-2; 8 nucleotides agree with TRBD1. The V gene end was trimmed by 6 bases and the J gene end by 5 bases; junction bases not matched to a gene: 5. This CDR3 is built from 14 residues. The germline gives CDR1 SNHLY, CDR2 FYNNEI. CDR3 DNA, as far as it was read: TGTGCCAGCAGCGCAGGGGGCGGGACCGGGGAG. It is translated as CASSAGGGTGE. In full, the CDR3 is CASSAGGGTGELFF.

Points on this clone: Read sequence stops 3 residues before the CDR3 end, and the germline J gene provides the missing end. V and J are TRBV7-9 and TRBJ1-2; D might be TRBD1 (5 bases). V lost 5 bases to trimming and J lost 2 bases, with 9 bases between them. The germline V gene encodes CDR1 SEHNR and CDR2 FQNEAQ (reference sequence). The CDR3 has 13 amino acids. The DNA read from the CDR3 is TGTGCCAGCAGCCCGGGGGTAAACTATGGC. Amino acid sequence: CASSPGVNYG. The CDR3 in full is CASSPGVNYGYTF.

A remark on this clone: With the read ending 3 residues before the CDR3 end, the germline J gene is used to fill in that end. This chain uses TRBV19 with TRBJ1-5; unclear D gene. CDR1 is LNHDA, CDR2 SQIVND, per germline (reference sequence). Trimming pared 5 bases from V and 0 bases from J, leaving 5 bases between. CDR3 length equals 13 residues. CDR3 residues: CASSPGSNQPQHF. CDR3 DNA, as far as it was read: TGTGCCAGTAGTCCGGGTAGCAATCAGCCC.

On this clone itself: Read data end 3 residues before the CDR3 end; the end is taken from the germline J gene. This chain links TRBV7-6 with TRBJ2-2; a possible D gene is TRBD2 (6 bases). Germline CDR1 is SGHVS and CDR2 is FNYEAQ. The CDR3 extends over 15 amino acids. This CDR3 reads CASSLGDLLGEKLFF. The DNA read from the CDR3 is TGTGCCAGCAGCTTAGGGGACTTATTAGGTGAAAAG.

Worth noting for this clone: The read comes to an end 3 residues before the CDR3 does, leaving the germline J gene to fill in the end. Other nucleotide sequences from this sample produce the same CDR3. V and J are TRBV28 and TRBJ2-1; D is possibly TRBD1 or TRBD2 (7 bases each). Germline lookup yields CDR1 MDHEN and CDR2 SYDVKM. The ends were cut back, 5 bases at V and 4 bases at J, with 21 bases in the middle. The CDR3 has 17 amino acids. Incomplete CDR3 DNA: TGTGCCAGCAGTACCTCCTGGGAGGGGGCGGTTTACAATGAG. Translated, it gives CASSTSWEGAVYNE. The complete CDR3 reads CASSTSWEGAVYNEQFF.

On this clone: The read halts 3 residues ahead of the CDR3 end, with the missing end drawn from the germline J gene. The rearrangement links TRBV20-1 to TRBJ2-2; a possible D gene is TRBD1 (6 bases). Trimming left V 3 bases short and J 6 bases short, with 20 bases between. In germline, CDR1 is DFQATT, CDR2 SNEGSKA (reference sequence). This CDR3 contains 16 residues. CDR3: CSASLGAGTRSGELFF. The DNA read from the CDR3 is TGCAGTGCTAGTTTGGGGGCGGGCACCCGATCCGGGGAG.

Turning to this clone: The observed sequence ends 3 residues before the CDR3 terminus, with the missing tail filled in from the germline J gene. The V call is TRBV7-6, the J call TRBJ2-2; TRBD1 matches 8 bases. Germline V CDR1 and CDR2: SGHVS, FNYEAQ. V lost 8 bases and J lost 5; bases outside the gene matches: 13. This CDR3 is 16 amino acids long. CDR3 in amino acids: CASGRGDRILTGELFF. The covered CDR3 bases are TGTGCCAGCGGTCGCGGGGACAGGATTTTAACCGGGGAG.

About this clone: The read halts 3 residues ahead of the CDR3 end, with the missing end drawn from the germline J gene. This chain links TRBV30 with TRBJ2-1; perhaps TRBD2 as D (6 bases). The V gene lost 4 bases and the J gene lost 1 base, with 11 bases spanning the gap. CDR1 and CDR2 (germline): GTSNPN, SVGIG (reference sequence). The CDR3 is 14 residues long. The sequenced CDR3 bases are TGTGCCTGGATGGGGGGATTGTCCTACAATGAG. Translating it yields CAWMGGLSYNE. Given in full, the CDR3 is CAWMGGLSYNEQFF.

A word on this clone: The read ends 3 residues early relative to the CDR3; the germline J gene fills the gap. V is TRBV5-1 and J is TRBJ2-1; TRBD1 matches at 7 bases. V shed 1 base and J 6 bases; nucleotides not matched to a gene: 4. The CDR3 length is 14 residues. From germline, CDR1 is SGHRS and CDR2 YFSETQ. The CDR3 DNA, read in part, is TGCGCCAGCAGCTTGTCAGGGGGATTCAATGAG. Its protein is CASSLSGGFNE. The complete CDR3 reads CASSLSGGFNEQFF.

Details on this clone: The CDR3 end lies 3 residues beyond the end of the read and is filled in from the germline J gene. The chain combines TRBV5-6 with TRBJ1-4; D call uncertain. CDR1 and CDR2 from the germline V gene are SGHDT and YYEEEE. The CDR3 loop spans 14 amino acids. Partial CDR3 DNA: TGTGCCAGCAGCTTGCTGCAGTTTAATTCACCA. Its translation is CASSLLQFNSP. The whole CDR3 region reads CASSLLQFNSPLFF.

A note on this clone: The read ends 3 residues before the CDR3 terminus; that terminus is restored from the germline J gene. The chain is built from TRBV11-3 and TRBJ2-7; possibly TRBD1 for D (6 bases). V was pared by 1 base and J by 2 bases, with 12 bases between. The CDR3 is 15 amino acids. The germline V gene encodes CDR1 SGHNT and CDR2 YENEEA. The sequenced CDR3 bases are TGTGCCAGCAGCTTAGGGACAGACTACCCCTACGAG. This gives the protein CASSLGTDYPYE. The full CDR3 reads CASSLGTDYPYEQYF.

As to this clone: The read halts 3 residues ahead of the CDR3 end, with the missing end drawn from the germline J gene. This rearrangement joins TRBV2 to TRBJ1-4; the D gene is possibly TRBD1 (6 bases). Deletions cut 4 bases from V and 8 bases from J, with 14 bases between. This CDR3 contains 14 residues. The germline V gene has CDR1 SNHLY and CDR2 FYNNEI. The DNA read from the CDR3 is TGTGCCAGCAGTGGCGGGGGGCGCCAAGAAAAA. This sequence encodes CASSGGGRQEK. The CDR3 reads in full as CASSGGGRQEKLFF.

On this clone itself: Read sequence stops 3 residues before the CDR3 end, and the germline J gene provides the missing end. The chain has TRBV20-1 and TRBJ1-5; D is possibly TRBD1 (6 bases). This CDR3 has 13 residues. The ends were cut back, 3 bases at V and 4 bases at J, with 10 bases in the middle. Looked up from germline, CDR1 is DFQATT and CDR2 is SNEGSKA (reference sequence). The sequenced CDR3 bases are TGCAGTGCTAGGTGGCAGGGGAATCAGCCC. Translating it yields CSARWQGNQP. The entire CDR3 sequence reads CSARWQGNQPQHF.

The sequenced CDR3 bases are TGTGCCAGTAGCCACGGCTGGACAGGGGAAGAGACC. Amino acid sequence: CASSHGWTGEET. The entire CDR3 protein is CASSHGWTGEETQYF. V and J are TRBV19 and TRBJ2-5, with 9 bases identical to TRBD1. The read is 3 residues too short to cover the CDR3 end, so that end is filled in from the germline J gene. Germline CDR1 LNHDA, CDR2 SQIVND (reference sequence). With 6 bases clipped from V and 3 bases from J, the junction kept 8 bases outside the gene matches. The CDR3 is 15 residues long.

About this clone: The read halts 3 residues ahead of the CDR3 end, with the missing end drawn from the germline J gene. The chain couples TRBV7-7 to TRBJ2-3; maybe TRBD2 (5 bases). The CDR3 totals 16 residues. Per germline, CDR1 SSHAT and CDR2 FNYEAQ (reference sequence). CDR3 bases read: TGTGCCAGCAGCTTAGATCGGGGTTTGGGCCAAGAGACG. Protein sequence: CASSLDRGLGQET. In full, the CDR3 reads CASSLDRGLGQETQYF.